The rows below give T cell receptor beta chains drawn from one sample of a study of blood T cell repertoires in COVID-19. Produced via immunoSEQ multiplex PCR; TCRdb's table is partial and in-frame only. Of around 270,000 clones detected, 65% to 90% appear once; the ten largest clones hold 1.5% to 2%. The sample comprised peripheral blood. The receptors were sampled from a man aged 30-40 years with active or convalescent COVID-19. Each CDR3 is given with its conserved first and last residue. Each record gives: V gene, D gene, J gene, clone size, CDR3 DNA, CDR3 protein. A D gene is named only where the DNA matches it firmly. Size is stated for part of the rows, as once, few or many counts, or as a class when the clone is expanded.

TRBV6-5	NA	TRBJ1-2	NA	TGTGCCAGCAGTTACTCGCTACAGGGTCTGGTTGGCTACACCTTC	CASSYSLQGLVGYTF
TRBV2	TRBD1	TRBJ1-5	NA	TGTGCCAGCAGTGAATTAGGGACAGGGAATCAGCCCCAGCATTTT	CASSELGTGNQPQHF
TRBV4-2	NA	TRBJ1-3	NA	TGTGCCAGCAGCCAAGAATTCACTCGCACCATATATTTT	CASSQEFTRTIYF
TRBV2	NA	TRBJ1-1	NA	TGTGCCAGCGTGGGGACTGGGGCTTTCTTT	CASVGTGAFF
TRBV7-2	TRBD1	TRBJ1-4	NA	TGTGCCAGCAGCGGACAGGGAGGATCTAATGAAAAACTGTTTTTT	CASSGQGGSNEKLFF
TRBV3-1/TRBV3-2	TRBD2	TRBJ2-2	NA	TGTGCCAGCAGCCAATTACGGTTAGCGGGCTACACCGGGGAGCTGTTTTTT	CASSQLRLAGYTGELFF
TRBV5-4	NA	TRBJ1-1	NA	TGTGCCAGCAGCTTTGACAGAGATGGCACTGAAGCTTTCTTT	CASSFDRDGTEAFF
TRBV4-1	TRBD1	TRBJ1-2	few	TGCGCCAGCAGCCAAGGTCGGGCGGGACAGTCAGCTGGCTACACCTTC	CASSQGRAGQSAGYTF
TRBV5-6	NA	TRBJ2-1	NA	TGTGCCAGCACCGGGGCGGGGAGAGGGATCCATGAGCAGTTCTTC	CASTGAGRGIHEQFF
TRBV6-5	NA	TRBJ1-1	NA	TGTGCCATCAGGGAGGGTAGGGGGAACACTGAAGCTTTCTTT	CAIREGRGNTEAFF
TRBV4-1	NA	TRBJ2-7	NA	TGCGCCAGCAGAGGCAGGGATGTGCACGAGCAGTACTTC	CASRGRDVHEQYF
TRBV7-8	TRBD2	TRBJ2-5	NA	TGTGCCAGCAGCTTAGGAGTTTCTAGCGGGGGGGAAGAGACCCAGTACTTC	CASSLGVSSGGEETQYF
TRBV6-6	NA	TRBJ2-1	NA	TGTGCCAGCAGGGCGGGGACCAACTACAATGAGCAGTTCTTC	CASRAGTNYNEQFF
TRBV29-1	TRBD2	TRBJ2-2	NA	TGCAGCGTTGGGGAGGGCTCGAACACCGGGGAGCTGTTTTTT	CSVGEGSNTGELFF
TRBV5-4	NA	TRBJ1-2	NA	TGTGCCAGCAGCTTGGTACGGGGAGGGGGCTATGGCTACACCTTC	CASSLVRGGGYGYTF
TRBV25-1	NA	TRBJ1-3	NA	TGTGCCAGCAGTGAAAGGAGGGGTAGCTCTGGAAACACCATATATTTT	CASSERRGSSGNTIYF
TRBV9	NA	TRBJ1-3	NA	TGTGCCAGCAGCGTAGAAGGCGGGCAAGGAAACACCATATATTTT	CASSVEGGQGNTIYF
TRBV6-5	NA	TRBJ1-5	NA	TGTGCCAGCGAGGTTGAGGCCTCTCAGCCCCAGCATTTT	CASEVEASQPQHF
TRBV6-5	TRBD1	TRBJ2-5	NA	TGTGCCATCCCCCCCGGACAGGGACAAGTGGAGACCCAGTACTTC	CAIPPGQGQVETQYF
TRBV3-1/TRBV3-2	NA	TRBJ1-2	once	TGTGCCAGCAGCCAGGGGCTCTGGCTCTATGGCTACACCTTC	CASSQGLWLYGYTF
TRBV18	NA	TRBJ1-2	NA	TGTGCCAGCTCAGCGGGACCTTATGGCTACACCTTC	CASSAGPYGYTF
TRBV5-8	TRBD2	TRBJ2-1	NA	TGTGCCAGCAGCTTACTAGCGGGGGGCTTTAATGAGCAGTTCTTC	CASSLLAGGFNEQFF
TRBV5-1	NA	TRBJ1-1	once	TGCGCCAGCAGCTGGAACGGGGAGAACACTGAAGCTTTCTTT	CASSWNGENTEAFF
TRBV19	TRBD1	TRBJ1-1	NA	TGTGCCAGTAGGGACAGGGATAGTATCCCGAACACTGAAGCTTTCTTT	CASRDRDSIPNTEAFF
TRBV3-1/TRBV3-2	NA	TRBJ1-1	NA	TGTGCCAGCAGCTACACTACAAGGGGGTTTGAAGCTTTCTTT	CASSYTTRGFEAFF
TRBV5-1	NA	TRBJ1-1	NA	TGCGCCAGCAGCCGCGGCCCATCGGGTACTGAAGCTTTCTTT	CASSRGPSGTEAFF
TRBV4-2	NA	TRBJ1-4	NA	TGTGCCAGCAGCCAAGATCTACCAGGGGACGAATCTAATGAAAAACTGTTTTTT	CASSQDLPGDESNEKLFF
TRBV2	TRBD1	TRBJ2-7	NA	TGTGCCAGCAGTGTTGGACAGGGGGTAGCCTACGAGCAGTACTTC	CASSVGQGVAYEQYF
TRBV7-6	TRBD1	TRBJ1-3	NA	TGTGCCAGCACCTCACGAGGGACAGGGGACGGAAACACCATATATTTT	CASTSRGTGDGNTIYF
TRBV27	TRBD1	TRBJ1-5	NA	TGTGCCAGCAGTCAGACAGGGGGAACGAATCAGCCCCAGCATTTT	CASSQTGGTNQPQHF
TRBV21-1	NA	TRBJ2-5	NA	TGTGCCAGCCGAAGGAGGGCCAGAGAGACCCAGTACTTC	CASRRRARETQYF
TRBV30	NA	TRBJ2-6	NA	TGTGCCTGGAGTAAGGGGGCTGGGGCCAACGTCCTGACTTTC	CAWSKGAGANVLTF
TRBV6-4	NA	TRBJ2-1	NA	TGTGCCAGCAGTGACCCCACCGTACCCGGGACTCCGGGCTCCTACAATGAGCAGTTCTTC	CASSDPTVPGTPGSYNEQFF
TRBV30	NA	TRBJ1-1	NA	TGTGCCTTCGGTCACGAAGCTTTCTTT	CAFGHEAFF
TRBV19	NA	TRBJ2-2	NA	TGTGCCAGTAGTATAGGACCCCAGGGTCCAGGCGGGGAGCTGTTTTTT	CASSIGPQGPGGELFF
TRBV10-3	TRBD2	TRBJ2-3	NA	TGTGCCATCACTGGTACTAGCGGGGGGCCTGCGCGGACGCAGTATTTT	CAITGTSGGPARTQYF
TRBV7-9	NA	TRBJ1-1	NA	TGTGCCAGCAGCTTAAGCCGAAACACTGAAGCTTTCTTT	CASSLSRNTEAFF
TRBV19	NA	TRBJ1-2	NA	TGTGCCAGTAACCAGGGCCGGATCTATGGCTACACCTTC	CASNQGRIYGYTF
TRBV7-9	NA	TRBJ2-3	NA	TGTGCCAGCAGCCTCCTGACTAGGGCGGGCACAGATACGCAGTATTTT	CASSLLTRAGTDTQYF
TRBV19	NA	TRBJ2-2	NA	TGTGCCAGTAGGGGCAGAAACACCGGGGAGCTGTTTTTT	CASRGRNTGELFF
TRBV7-9	NA	TRBJ2-3	NA	TGTGCCAGCAGCTTAGGGGCCTGGGATACGCAGTATTTT	CASSLGAWDTQYF
TRBV6-5	TRBD1	TRBJ2-7	NA	TGTGCCAGCAGTTTTCCCCGGGACAGAACGACCTACGAGCAGTACTTC	CASSFPRDRTTYEQYF
TRBV19	TRBD1	TRBJ2-2	NA	TGTGCCAGTAGTGAGGGGACAGGGCTCGGGGAGCTGTTTTTT	CASSEGTGLGELFF
TRBV16	NA	TRBJ2-7	NA	TGTGCCAGCAGCATGAGGTCCGGTAACTCCTACGAGCAGTACTTC	CASSMRSGNSYEQYF
TRBV2	NA	TRBJ1-4	once	TGTGCCGTATCCGGGACTGAAGATGCAACTAATGAAAAACTGTTTTTT	CAVSGTEDATNEKLFF
TRBV4-1	TRBD1	TRBJ1-2	NA	TGCGCCAGCAGCCAACAGACAGGGTCGCCTGGCTACACCTTC	CASSQQTGSPGYTF
TRBV15	TRBD1	TRBJ1-1	once	TGTGCCACCAGCGCTCGGACAGGGGGCACCGATGAAGCTTTCTTT	CATSARTGGTDEAFF
TRBV27	TRBD2	TRBJ2-3	NA	TGTGCCAGCAGTTTACTAGCGGGGGGGCGCACAGATACGCAGTATTTT	CASSLLAGGRTDTQYF
TRBV11-2	TRBD1	TRBJ1-5	NA	TGTGCCAGCAGATTAACAGCCCGACAGGGTCGAGAGGCTTTT	CASRLTARQGREAF
TRBV12-2	NA	TRBJ2-5	NA	TGTGCAAGTCGCACTGCCGGACAGGGCGGAGTAGAGACCCAGTACTTC	CASRTAGQGGVETQYF